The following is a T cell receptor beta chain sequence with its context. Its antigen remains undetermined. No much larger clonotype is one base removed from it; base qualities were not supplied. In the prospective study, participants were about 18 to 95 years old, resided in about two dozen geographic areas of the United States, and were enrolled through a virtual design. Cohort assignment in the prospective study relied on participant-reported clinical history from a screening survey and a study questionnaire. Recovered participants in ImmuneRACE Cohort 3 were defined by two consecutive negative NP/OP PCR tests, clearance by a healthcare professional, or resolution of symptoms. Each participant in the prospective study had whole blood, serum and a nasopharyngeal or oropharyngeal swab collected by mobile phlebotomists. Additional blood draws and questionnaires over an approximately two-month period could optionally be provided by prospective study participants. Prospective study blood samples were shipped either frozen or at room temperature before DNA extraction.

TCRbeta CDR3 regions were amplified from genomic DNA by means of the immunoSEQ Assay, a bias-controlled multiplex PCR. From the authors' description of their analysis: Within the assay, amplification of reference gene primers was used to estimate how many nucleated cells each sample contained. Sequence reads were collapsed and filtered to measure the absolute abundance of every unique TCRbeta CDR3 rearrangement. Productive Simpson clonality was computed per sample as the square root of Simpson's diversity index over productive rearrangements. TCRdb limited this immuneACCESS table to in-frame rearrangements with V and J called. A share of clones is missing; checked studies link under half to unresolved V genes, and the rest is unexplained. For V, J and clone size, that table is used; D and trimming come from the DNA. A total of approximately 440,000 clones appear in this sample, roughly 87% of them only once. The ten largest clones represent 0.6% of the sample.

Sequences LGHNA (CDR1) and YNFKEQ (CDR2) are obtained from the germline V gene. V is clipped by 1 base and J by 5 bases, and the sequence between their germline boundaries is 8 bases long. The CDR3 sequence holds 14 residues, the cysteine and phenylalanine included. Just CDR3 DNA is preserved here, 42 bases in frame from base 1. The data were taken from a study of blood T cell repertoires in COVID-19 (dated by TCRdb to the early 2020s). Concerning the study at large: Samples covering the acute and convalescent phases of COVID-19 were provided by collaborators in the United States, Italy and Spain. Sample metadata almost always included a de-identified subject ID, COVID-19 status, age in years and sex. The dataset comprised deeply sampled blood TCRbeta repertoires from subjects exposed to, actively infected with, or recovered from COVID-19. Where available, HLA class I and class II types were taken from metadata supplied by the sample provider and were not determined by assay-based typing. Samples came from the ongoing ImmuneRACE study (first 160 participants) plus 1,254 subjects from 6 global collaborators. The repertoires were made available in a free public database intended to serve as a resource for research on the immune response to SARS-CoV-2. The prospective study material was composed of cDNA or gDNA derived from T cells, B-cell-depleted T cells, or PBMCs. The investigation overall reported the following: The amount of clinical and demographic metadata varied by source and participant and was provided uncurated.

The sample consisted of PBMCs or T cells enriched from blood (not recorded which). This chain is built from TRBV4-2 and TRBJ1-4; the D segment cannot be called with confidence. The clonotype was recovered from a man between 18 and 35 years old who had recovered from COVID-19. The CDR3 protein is CASSQGPENEKLFF. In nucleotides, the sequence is TGTGCCAGCAGCCAAGGCCCGGAGAATGAAAAACTGTTTTTT.